This T cell receptor (beta chain) was captured by sequencing in a study of shared clonotypes between healthy human individuals. Study conclusions and caveats: Rarefaction gave evidence that sorted-subset sequencing remained incomplete despite large depth. Sampling was confined to blood; repertoires within tissues likely differ.

Concerning this clone: Antigen unknown.

CDR1 and CDR2 (germline): MNHEY, SMNVEV (reference sequence). The CDR3 has 17 amino acids. Trimming stripped 6 bases from V and 2 bases from J, with 20 bases between. Naive CD8 cells comprised CD45RO-negative, CCR7-positively selected cells, excluding terminally differentiated effector memory CD45RA+ cells. TCRdb keeps only in-frame clones here, not all; method: immunoSEQ multiplex PCR. Among about 2 million clones listed, 85% to 95% were seen once. This chain uses TRBV27 with TRBJ1-5; the D gene is possibly TRBD1 (6 bases). The sample taken for sequencing was naive CD8+ T cells sorted from blood. The TCR sequence derives from a young man in good health. CDR3 region: CASREGEAGIGNQPQHF. The CDR3 region has the DNA TGTGCCAGCAGGGAGGGGGAAGCAGGGATCGGCAATCAGCCCCAGCATTTT.